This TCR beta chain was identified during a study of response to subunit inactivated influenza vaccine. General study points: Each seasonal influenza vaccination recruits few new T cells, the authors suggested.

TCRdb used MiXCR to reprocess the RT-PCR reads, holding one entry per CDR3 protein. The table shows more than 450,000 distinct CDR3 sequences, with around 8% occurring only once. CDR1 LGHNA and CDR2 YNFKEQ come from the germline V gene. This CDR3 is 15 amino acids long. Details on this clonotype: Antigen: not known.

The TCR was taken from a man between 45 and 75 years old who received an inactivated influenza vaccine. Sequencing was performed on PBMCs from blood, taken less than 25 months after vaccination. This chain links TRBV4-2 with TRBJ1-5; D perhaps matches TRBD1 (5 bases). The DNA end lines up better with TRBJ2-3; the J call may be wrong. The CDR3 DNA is TGTGCCAGCAGCCCACAGGACGGCCCCAAGCAGCCCCAGTATTTT. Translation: CASSPQDGPKQPQYF.